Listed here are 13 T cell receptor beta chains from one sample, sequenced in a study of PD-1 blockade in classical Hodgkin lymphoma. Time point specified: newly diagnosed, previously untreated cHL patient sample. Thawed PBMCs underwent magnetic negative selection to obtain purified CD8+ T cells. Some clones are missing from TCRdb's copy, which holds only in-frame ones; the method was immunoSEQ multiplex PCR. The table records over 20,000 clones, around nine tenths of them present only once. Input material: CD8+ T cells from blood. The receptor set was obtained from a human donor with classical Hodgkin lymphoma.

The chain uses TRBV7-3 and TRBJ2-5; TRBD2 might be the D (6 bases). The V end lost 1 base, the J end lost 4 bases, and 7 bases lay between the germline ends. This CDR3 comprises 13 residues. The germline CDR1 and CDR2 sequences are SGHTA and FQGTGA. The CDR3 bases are TGTGCCAGCAGCTTAATGGGGGGAGAGACCCAGTACTTC. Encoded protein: CASSLMGGETQYF.

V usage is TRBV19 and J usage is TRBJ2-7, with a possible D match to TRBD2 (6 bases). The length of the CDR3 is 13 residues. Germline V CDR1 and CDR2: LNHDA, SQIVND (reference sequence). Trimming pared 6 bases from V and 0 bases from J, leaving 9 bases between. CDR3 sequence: CASSEDYSYEQYF. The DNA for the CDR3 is TGTGCCAGTAGCGAGGACTACTCCTACGAGCAGTACTTC. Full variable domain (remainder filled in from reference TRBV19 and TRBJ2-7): DGGITQSPKYLFRKEGQNVTLSCEQNLNHDAMYWYRQDPGQGLRLIYYSQIVNDFQKGDIAEGYSVSREKKESFPLTVTSAQKNPTAFYLCASSEDYSYEQYFGPGTRLTVT.

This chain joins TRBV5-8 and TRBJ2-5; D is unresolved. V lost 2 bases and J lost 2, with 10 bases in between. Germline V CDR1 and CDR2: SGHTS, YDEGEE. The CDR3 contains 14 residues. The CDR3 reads CASSLSPNQETQYF. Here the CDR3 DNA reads TGTGCCAGCAGCTTATCGCCAAATCAAGAGACCCAGTACTTC.

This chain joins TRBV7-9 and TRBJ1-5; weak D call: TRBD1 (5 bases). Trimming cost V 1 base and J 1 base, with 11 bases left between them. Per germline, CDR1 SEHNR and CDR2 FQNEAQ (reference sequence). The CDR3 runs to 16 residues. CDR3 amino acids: CASSLGRGKSNQPQHF. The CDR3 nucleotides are TGTGCCAGCAGCTTAGGAAGGGGTAAAAGCAATCAGCCCCAGCATTTT.

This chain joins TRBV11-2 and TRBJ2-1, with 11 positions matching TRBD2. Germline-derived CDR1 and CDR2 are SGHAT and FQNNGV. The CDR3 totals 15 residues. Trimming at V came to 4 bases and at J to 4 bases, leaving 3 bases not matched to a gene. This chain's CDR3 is CASSYTSGGYNEQFF. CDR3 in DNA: TGTGCCAGCAGCTACACTAGCGGGGGTTACAATGAGCAGTTCTTC. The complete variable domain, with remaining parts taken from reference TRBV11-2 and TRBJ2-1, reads EAGVAQSPRYKIIEKRQSVAFWCNPISGHATLYWYQQILGQGPKLLIQFQNNGVVDDSQLPKDRFSAERLKGVDSTLKIQPAKLEDSAVYLCASSYTSGGYNEQFFGPGTRLTVL.

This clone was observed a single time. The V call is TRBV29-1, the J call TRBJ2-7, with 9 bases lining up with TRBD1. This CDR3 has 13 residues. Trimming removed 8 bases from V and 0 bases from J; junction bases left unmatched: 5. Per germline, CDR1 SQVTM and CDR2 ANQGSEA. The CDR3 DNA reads TGCAGCACTCGGACAGGGGCCTCCTACGAGCAGTACTTC. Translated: CSTRTGASYEQYF.

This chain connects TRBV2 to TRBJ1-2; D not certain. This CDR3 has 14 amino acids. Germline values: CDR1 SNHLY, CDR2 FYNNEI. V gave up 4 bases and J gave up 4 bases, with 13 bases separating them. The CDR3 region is CASSGAKTLYGYTF. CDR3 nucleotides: TGTGCCAGCAGTGGGGCTAAAACTCTCTATGGCTACACCTTC.

The CDR3 coding sequence is TGTGCCAGCAGCCCAGAGCGGGGCCCCTACGAGCAGTACTTC. Translation gives CASSPERGPYEQYF. J is TRBJ2-7 and V is TRBV7-8; TRBD2 matches 7 bases. V dropped 5 bases and J dropped 2; count of bases not matched to a gene: 6. The CDR3 contains 14 residues. CDR1 is SGHVS, CDR2 FQNEAQ, per germline.

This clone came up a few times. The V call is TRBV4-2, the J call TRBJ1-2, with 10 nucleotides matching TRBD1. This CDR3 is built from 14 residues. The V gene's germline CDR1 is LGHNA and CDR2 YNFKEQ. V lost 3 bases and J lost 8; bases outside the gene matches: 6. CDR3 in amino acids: CASSHMGTGEGYTF. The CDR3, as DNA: TGTGCCAGCAGCCATATGGGGACAGGGGAAGGCTACACCTTC.

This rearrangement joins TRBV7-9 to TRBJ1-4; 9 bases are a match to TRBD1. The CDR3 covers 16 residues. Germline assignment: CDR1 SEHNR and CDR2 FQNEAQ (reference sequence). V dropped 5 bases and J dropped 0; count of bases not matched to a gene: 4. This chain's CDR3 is CASSPGQGSTNEKLFF. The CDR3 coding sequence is TGTGCCAGCAGCCCGGGACAGGGATCAACTAATGAAAAACTGTTTTTT.

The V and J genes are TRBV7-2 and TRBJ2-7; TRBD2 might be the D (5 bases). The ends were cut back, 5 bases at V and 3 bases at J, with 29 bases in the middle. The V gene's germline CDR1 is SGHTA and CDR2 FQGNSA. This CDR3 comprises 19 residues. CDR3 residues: CASSQHSVQMRALGYEQYF. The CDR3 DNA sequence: TGTGCCAGCAGCCAGCACAGTGTGCAGATGAGGGCCTTGGGCTACGAGCAGTACTTC.

The CDR3 sequence: CASSPSGAGAGELFF. In nucleotides, the CDR3 is TGTGCCAGCAGCCCTTCAGGGGCGGGAGCCGGGGAGCTGTTTTTT. The chain recombines TRBV5-6 with TRBJ2-2, with D possibly TRBD2 on 7 matching bases. V was trimmed by 4 bases and J by 6 bases, leaving 16 bases between them. Germline V CDR1 and CDR2: SGHDT, YYEEEE. This CDR3 contains 15 residues.

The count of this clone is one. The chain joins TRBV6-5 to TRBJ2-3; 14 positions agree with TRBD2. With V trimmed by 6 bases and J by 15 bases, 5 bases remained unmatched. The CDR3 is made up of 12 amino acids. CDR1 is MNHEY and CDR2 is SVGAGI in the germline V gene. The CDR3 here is CASSSTSGRAYF. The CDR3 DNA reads TGTGCCAGCAGCTCGACTAGCGGGAGGGCTTATTTT.